This T cell receptor beta chain stems from a study of OX40 agonist ivuxolimab in advanced cancers. Study-wide context: Dose-escalation patients' cancers were hepatocellular carcinoma, melanoma, renal cell or head and neck cancer. One patient with hepatocellular carcinoma and two with cutaneous melanoma, three in all, had partial responses. Study results and limitations: Among the lowest peripheral clonal expansion occurred in 0.1-3.0 mg/kg partial responders.

Germline trimming cut 2 bases from V and 1 base from J; bases unmatched to any gene: 4. The CDR3 contains 16 residues. CDR1 and CDR2 (germline): MGHRA, YSYEKL. On this clone itself: Antigen unknown.

Some clones are missing from TCRdb's copy, which holds only in-frame ones; the method was immunoSEQ multiplex PCR. The sample records around 64,000 clones, roughly nine tenths being singletons. The rearrangement links TRBV4-1 to TRBJ2-5; 10 bases align to TRBD1. The TCR sequence derives from an adult with an advanced solid tumor such as melanoma, head and neck, liver or kidney cancer. The source was CD4+ or CD8+ T cells sorted from blood, collected in a trial of the OX40 agonist ivuxolimab. The CDR3 sequence: CASSQTTGGPQETQYF. In DNA form, the CDR3 reads TGCGCCAGCAGCCAAACGACAGGGGGCCCCCAAGAGACCCAGTACTTC.